This T cell receptor (beta chain) is from a study of T-cell reconstitution after alpha-beta-depleted transplantation in children. This clonotype has ten or more counts. Looked up from germline, CDR1 is MDHEN and CDR2 is SYDVKM. With 2 bases clipped from V and 6 bases from J, the junction kept 9 bases outside the gene matches. This CDR3 has 15 residues. Unique molecular identifiers were used in preparing the TCRbeta library. In TCRdb, the PCR reads were re-called with MiXCR into one record per CDR3 protein. The top ten clones hold 2% to 3% of a sample with 200,000 to 300,000 distinct CDR3 sequences, approximately 12% of them seen once.

The chain joins TRBV28 to TRBJ1-1; 7 bases align to TRBD1. This clonotype was obtained from a human donor who donated a stem cell graft to a child with acute lymphoblastic leukemia. Here the sequenced sample was PBMCs from the stem cell graft donor, taken from the stem cell graft. The CDR3 DNA reads as TGTGCCAGCAGTTTAGGGGCAGAGGGGGCCTCTGAAGCTTTCTTT. It encodes CASSLGAEGASEAFF. The whole variable domain, remainder taken from reference TRBV28 and TRBJ1-1, is DVKVTQSSRYLVKRTGEKVFLECVQDMDHENMFWYRQDPGLGLRLIYFSYDVKMKEKGDIPEGYSVSREKKERFSLILESASTNQTSMYLCASSLGAEGASEAFFGQGTRLTVV.